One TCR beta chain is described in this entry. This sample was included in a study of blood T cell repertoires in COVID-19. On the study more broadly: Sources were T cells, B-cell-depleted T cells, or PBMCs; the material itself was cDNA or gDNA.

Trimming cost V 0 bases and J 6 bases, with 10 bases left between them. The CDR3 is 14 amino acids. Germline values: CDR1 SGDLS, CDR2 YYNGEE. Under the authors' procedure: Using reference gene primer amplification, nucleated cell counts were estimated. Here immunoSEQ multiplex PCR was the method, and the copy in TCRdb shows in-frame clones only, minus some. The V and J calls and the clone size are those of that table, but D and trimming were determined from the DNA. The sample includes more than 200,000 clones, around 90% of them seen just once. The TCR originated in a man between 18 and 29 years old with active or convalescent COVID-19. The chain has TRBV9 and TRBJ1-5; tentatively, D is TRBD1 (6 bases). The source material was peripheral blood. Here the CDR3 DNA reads TGTGCCAGCAGCGTAGAGGGGGTGGGTCAGCCCCAGCATTTT. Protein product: CASSVEGVGQPQHF.